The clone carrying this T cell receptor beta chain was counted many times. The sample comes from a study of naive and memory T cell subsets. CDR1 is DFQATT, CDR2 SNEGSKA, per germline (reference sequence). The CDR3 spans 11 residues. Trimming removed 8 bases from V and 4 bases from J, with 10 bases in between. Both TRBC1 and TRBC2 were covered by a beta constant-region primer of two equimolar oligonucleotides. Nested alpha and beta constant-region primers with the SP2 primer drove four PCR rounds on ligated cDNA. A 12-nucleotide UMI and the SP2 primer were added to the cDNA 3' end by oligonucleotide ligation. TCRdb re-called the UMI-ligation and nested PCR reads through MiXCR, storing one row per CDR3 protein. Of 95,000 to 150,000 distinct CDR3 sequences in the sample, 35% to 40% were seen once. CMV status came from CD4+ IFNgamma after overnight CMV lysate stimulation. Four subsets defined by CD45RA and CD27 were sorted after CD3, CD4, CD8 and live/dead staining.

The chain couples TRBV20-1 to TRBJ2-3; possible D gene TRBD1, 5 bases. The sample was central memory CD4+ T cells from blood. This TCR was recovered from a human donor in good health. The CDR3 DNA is TGCAGTAGAAGGGGCCCAGATACGCAGTATTTT. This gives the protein CSRRGPDTQYF.